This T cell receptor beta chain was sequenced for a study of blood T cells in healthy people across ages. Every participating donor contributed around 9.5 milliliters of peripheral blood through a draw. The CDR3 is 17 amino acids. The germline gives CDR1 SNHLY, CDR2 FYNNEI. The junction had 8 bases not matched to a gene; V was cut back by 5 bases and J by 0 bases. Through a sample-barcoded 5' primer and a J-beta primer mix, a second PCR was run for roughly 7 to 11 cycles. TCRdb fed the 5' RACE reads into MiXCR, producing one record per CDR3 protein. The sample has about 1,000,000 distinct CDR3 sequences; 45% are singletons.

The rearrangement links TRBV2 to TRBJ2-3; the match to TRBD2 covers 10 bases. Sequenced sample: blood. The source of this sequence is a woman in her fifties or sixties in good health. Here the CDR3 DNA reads TGTGCCAGCAGTAAAGAACGGACTAGCGGTAGCACAGATACGCAGTATTTT. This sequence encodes CASSKERTSGSTDTQYF.